Shown below are 28 T cell receptor beta chains from a single sample sequenced in a study of early T cells in non-severe SARS-CoV-2 infection (dated by TCRdb to the early 2020s). Library preparation used 5' RACE. These reads were obtained on a NextSeq 500. In TCRdb, the public reads were trimmed at Q25 with fastp and aligned with MiXCR, with productive beta chains retained. For every CDR3 protein sequence, its rows merge into one entry that carries the most common genes and DNA. Within this sample are over 60,000 distinct CDR3 sequences, with around 13% of them counted one time only. The ten most abundant clones make up roughly 4.2% of the sample. The sample taken for sequencing was whole blood. These receptors came from an adult who was a healthcare worker with PCR-confirmed SARS-CoV-2 infection or an uninfected control (not recorded which).

The chain joins TRBV30 to TRBJ2-2; no firm D call. This CDR3 is built from 14 residues. CDR1 and CDR2 from the germline V gene are GTSNPN and SVGIG (reference sequence). V was clipped by 3 bases and J by 0 bases, with 8 bases between them. The CDR3 region has the DNA TGTGCCTGGAGGGTCAAAGCGAACACCGGGGAGCTGTTTTTT. This sequence encodes CAWRVKANTGELFF.

The V and J genes are TRBV7-9 and TRBJ2-3; D unresolved. Germline CDR1 SEHNR, CDR2 FQNEAQ (reference sequence). V lost 0 bases, J lost 8 bases, and 9 bases lay in between. The CDR3 has 13 residues. The CDR3 DNA sequence: TGTGCCAGCAGCTTAGCGGTCCCCGGTACGCAGTATTTT. Translated, it gives CASSLAVPGTQYF. Supplemented by reference TRBV7-9 and TRBJ2-3, the full variable domain reads DTGVSQNPRHKITKRGQNVTFRCDPISEHNRLYWYRQTLGQGPEFLTYFQNEAQLEKSRLLSDRFSAERPKGSFSTLEIQRTEQGDSAMYLCASSLAVPGTQYFGPGTRLTVL.

This clonotype was detected ten times or more. V and J are TRBV7-9 and TRBJ2-5, with D tentatively TRBD1 (6 bases). V gave up 8 bases and J gave up 5 bases, with 18 bases separating them. This CDR3 has 14 residues. Per the germline V gene, CDR1 is SEHNR and CDR2 is FQNEAQ (reference sequence). In DNA, the CDR3 is TGTGCCAGCCACCATACAGGGTTCGGCGAGACCCAGTACTTC. It codes for CASHHTGFGETQYF.

The rearrangement links TRBV20-1 to TRBJ2-1, with D hard to call. The CDR3 spans 13 residues. Germline CDR1 DFQATT, CDR2 SNEGSKA (reference sequence). Trimming pared 1 base from V and 7 bases from J, leaving 11 bases between. CDR3 in amino acids: CSARGDRWNEQFF. CDR3 in DNA: TGCAGTGCTAGAGGCGACCGATGGAATGAGCAGTTCTTC.

This clonotype was recorded at least ten times. The chain couples TRBV27 to TRBJ2-7; D unresolved. Trimming took 4 bases from V and 6 from J, leaving 10 bases between them. The CDR3 runs to 12 residues. Germline loops: CDR1 MNHEY, CDR2 SMNVEV (reference sequence). For the CDR3, the DNA is TGTGCCAGCAGTTCCTACTCCCGCGAGCAGTACTTC. Its translation: CASSSYSREQYF.

The J gene is TRBJ2-7, the V gene TRBV7-9, with D tentatively TRBD1 (6 bases). The CDR3 runs 15 residues. Trimming removed 5 bases from V and 0 bases from J, with 14 bases in between. Germline loops: CDR1 SEHNR, CDR2 FQNEAQ (reference sequence). The CDR3: CASSRRDKTSYEQYF. CDR3 nucleotide sequence: TGTGCCAGCAGCCGCCGGGACAAAACCTCCTACGAGCAGTACTTC.

The rearrangement links TRBV6-5 to TRBJ2-7; TRBD2 agrees at 8 bases. CDR1 is MNHEY and CDR2 is SVGAGI in the germline V gene. With 6 bases clipped from V and 0 bases from J, the junction kept 7 bases outside the gene matches. The CDR3 has 15 residues. The CDR3 region has the DNA TGTGCCAGCAGCCAAAGCGGGGGAAGCTCCTACGAGCAGTACTTC. This translates into CASSQSGGSSYEQYF.

The chain has TRBV27 and TRBJ1-1, with a possible D match to TRBD1 (6 bases). Deletions cut 9 bases from V and 0 bases from J, with 17 bases between. The CDR3 consists of 15 residues. Per the germline V gene, CDR1 is MNHEY and CDR2 is SMNVEV (reference sequence). This CDR3 reads CASGSAGVMNTEAFF. The CDR3, as DNA: TGTGCCAGTGGATCGGCAGGGGTCATGAACACTGAAGCTTTCTTT.

This chain uses TRBV7-9 with TRBJ2-5; 13 bases line up with TRBD2. This CDR3 region has 16 residues. Trimming took 5 bases from V and 5 from J; bases not matched to a gene: 8. The germline gives CDR1 SEHNR, CDR2 FQNEAQ (reference sequence). The CDR3 is CASSPRLAGGWETQYF. The DNA for the CDR3 is TGTGCCAGCAGCCCCCGACTAGCGGGGGGCTGGGAGACCCAGTACTTC.

The J gene is TRBJ2-5, the V gene TRBV7-9; D gene ambiguous. V lost 1 base and J lost 1, with 13 bases in between. Germline V lookup: CDR1 SEHNR, CDR2 FQNEAQ (reference sequence). The CDR3 loop spans 16 amino acids. CDR3 sequence (DNA): TGTGCCAGCAGCTTAGAAGGGCGTGCCGCCCAAGAGACCCAGTACTTC. Encoded protein: CASSLEGRAAQETQYF. Full variable domain (outside the CDR3, taken from reference TRBV7-9 and TRBJ2-5): DTGVSQNPRHKITKRGQNVTFRCDPISEHNRLYWYRQTLGQGPEFLTYFQNEAQLEKSRLLSDRFSAERPKGSFSTLEIQRTEQGDSAMYLCASSLEGRAAQETQYFGPGTRLLVL.

About this clonotype itself: Because it lacks the conserved phenylalanine or tryptophan at the end, this CDR3 is likely a read error. The rearrangement joins TRBV7-9 to TRBJ2-1; 10 bases are shared with TRBD1. The CDR3 totals 16 residues. The ends lost 4 bases at V and 1 base at J; junction bases unmatched: 4. Looked up from germline, CDR1 is SEHNR and CDR2 is FQNEAQ (reference sequence). CDR3 in DNA: TGTGCCAGCAGCTCGGGACAGGGGATTTCCTACAATGAGCAGTTCATC. It translates to CASSSGQGISYNEQFI.

This clonotype was seen a handful of times. This chain uses TRBV5-1 with TRBJ2-4, with TRBD1 matching 7 bases. CDR1 is SGHRS and CDR2 is YFSETQ in the germline V gene. The trim removed 4 bases at V and 9 bases at J, leaving 7 bases unmatched. The CDR3 contains 13 residues. CDR3 sequence (DNA): TGCGCCAGCAGCCTTACAGGGGAAAGCATTCAGTACTTC. This translates into CASSLTGESIQYF.

This clonotype turned up a few times. The V gene is TRBV11-3, the J gene TRBJ2-7; D is perhaps TRBD1 or TRBD2 (5 bases each). Germline V lookup: CDR1 SGHNT, CDR2 YENEEA. This CDR3 comprises 14 residues. V lost 1 base and J lost 5, with 12 bases in between. The CDR3 loop is CASSLGSPGHEQYF. The CDR3 DNA sequence: TGTGCCAGCAGCTTAGGTTCTCCGGGGCACGAGCAGTACTTC.

The chain recombines TRBV11-2 with TRBJ2-4, with unresolved D. Germline assignment: CDR1 SGHAT and CDR2 FQNNGV. The CDR3 is 13 amino acids. V was pared by 0 bases and J by 6 bases, with 6 bases between. The CDR3 nucleotides are TGTGCCAGCAGCTTAGAATGGGGAAACATTCAGTACTTC. This sequence encodes CASSLEWGNIQYF.

The chain links TRBV7-9 to TRBJ1-3; perhaps TRBD1 as D (6 bases). This CDR3 has 17 residues. Between the trimmed V and J ends, which lost 5 bases and 0 bases, there was a span of 17 bases. Per germline, CDR1 SEHNR and CDR2 FQNEAQ (reference sequence). Here the CDR3 DNA reads TGTGCCAGCAGCCAAAAGGGGGGTCCCGGCTCTGGAAACACCATATATTTT. Translated, it gives CASSQKGGPGSGNTIYF.

The rearrangement joins TRBV6-1 to TRBJ1-5; 10 bases map to TRBD1. Germline CDR1 reads MNHNS; CDR2 reads SASEGT. The CDR3 runs to 17 residues. Trimming took 5 bases from V and 5 from J; bases not matched to a gene: 12. CDR3 nucleotides: TGTGCCAGCAGTACGATCCCTGGGACAGGGGTAGATCAGCCCCAGCATTTT. Amino acid sequence: CASSTIPGTGVDQPQHF.

This clonotype was seen only a few times. This sequence joins TRBV7-2 and TRBJ2-7; the match to TRBD1 covers 8 bases. Trimming at V came to 5 bases and at J to 3 bases, leaving 9 bases not matched to a gene. CDR3 length: 15 amino acids. Germline values: CDR1 SGHTA, CDR2 FQGNSA. The CDR3 protein is CASSPRTGSGYEQYF. The CDR3 nucleotides are TGTGCCAGCAGCCCCCGGACAGGGTCCGGCTACGAGCAGTACTTC.

The rearrangement links TRBV20-1 to TRBJ2-7, with D possibly being TRBD2 (6 bases). This CDR3 spans 13 amino acids. V shed 1 base and J shed 2 bases, with 9 bases lying between them. Looked up from germline, CDR1 is DFQATT and CDR2 is SNEGSKA (reference sequence). Here the CDR3 reads CSARGEVTYEQYF. The CDR3 DNA sequence: TGCAGTGCTAGAGGGGAGGTAACCTACGAGCAGTACTTC.

There are many counts of this clonotype. The J gene is TRBJ2-1, the V gene TRBV6-2 or TRBV6-3; TRBD1 might be the D (5 bases). V was pared by 4 bases and J by 0 bases, with 7 bases between. This CDR3 is 14 amino acids long. Germline V gene data show CDR1 as MNHEY and CDR2 as SVGEGT. CDR3 nucleotides: TGTGCCAGCAGTTGGGGCAGCTCCTACAATGAGCAGTTCTTC. Its protein is CASSWGSSYNEQFF.

In this sample, this clonotype turned up many times. V gene TRBV12-5 combines with J gene TRBJ1-1; D may be TRBD1 (5 bases). V lost 1 base to trimming and J lost 0 bases, with 9 bases between them. From germline, CDR1 is LGHNT and CDR2 FRNRAP. CDR3 length: 15 amino acids. The CDR3 DNA follows: TGTGCTAGTGGTTTGGGACAGACGATGAACACTGAAGCTTTCTTT. It encodes CASGLGQTMNTEAFF.

The chain's CDR3 is CASWRGPMRSGANVLTF. CDR3 nucleotides: TGCGCCAGCTGGAGGGGTCCTATGCGCTCTGGGGCCAACGTCCTGACTTTC. The chain has TRBV5-1 and TRBJ2-6; possibly TRBD2 for D (6 bases). The V and J ends lost 7 bases and 0 bases respectively, with 17 bases between them. The CDR3 has 17 residues. CDR1 is SGHRS, CDR2 YFSETQ, per germline.

This clonotype was detected many times. The V call is TRBV12-3 or TRBV12-4, the J call TRBJ1-5; 7 bases line up with TRBD1. The length of the CDR3 is 12 residues. The junction had 2 bases not matched to a gene; V was cut back by 5 bases and J by 7 bases. The CDR3 loop is CASSQGGQPQHF. DNA of the CDR3: TGTGCCAGCAGTCAGGGGGGACAGCCCCAGCATTTT.

The chain joins TRBV25-1 to TRBJ2-7; 7 bases are shared with TRBD1. The length of the CDR3 is 14 residues. Germline CDR1 MGHDK, CDR2 SYGVNS. Trimming at V came to 1 base and at J to 2 bases, leaving 2 bases not matched to a gene. CDR3 sequence: CASSEWGQTYEQYF. In DNA, the CDR3 is TGTGCCAGCAGTGAATGGGGACAGACCTACGAGCAGTACTTC.

In this sample, this clonotype turned up many times. The J gene is TRBJ2-7, the V gene TRBV29-1; D might be TRBD1 (5 bases). The germline V and J ends were trimmed by 1 base and 1 base, with 11 bases remaining between them. The CDR3 extends over 14 amino acids. Looked up from germline, CDR1 is SQVTM and CDR2 is ANQGSEA. The CDR3 coding sequence is TGCAGCGTTGAAGTAAGGGGTAAATCCTACGAGCAGTACTTC. It yields the protein CSVEVRGKSYEQYF.

This clonotype appeared many times. This rearrangement joins TRBV12-3 or TRBV12-4 to TRBJ1-1; 7 bases are shared with TRBD1. CDR3 length: 14 residues. Unmatched junction bases numbered 9, after V lost 5 bases and J lost 6 bases. The CDR3 DNA sequence: TGTGCCAGCAGTACCCGGACAGGTAGAGCTGAAGCTTTCTTT. Translated, it gives CASSTRTGRAEAFF.

This clonotype has a handful of counts. At one of its ends the junction is not consistent with the germline gene, which may arise from a read error. The chain couples TRBV11-2 to TRBJ2-1; 11 nucleotides line up with TRBD2. The CDR3 contains 15 residues. Germline CDR1 reads SGHAT; CDR2 reads FQNNGV. The CDR3 sequence: CASSSYGLAGRPQVF. The CDR3 bases are TGTGCCAGCAGCTCCTACGGACTAGCGGGCAGGCCTCAGGTCTTC.

This clonotype was detected only a few times. The rearrangement uses TRBV7-8 and TRBJ1-4; unclear D gene. Germline V gene data show CDR1 as SGHVS and CDR2 as FQNEAQ. The CDR3 contains 15 residues. V gave up 1 base and J gave up 7 bases, with 13 bases separating them. DNA of the CDR3: TGTGCCAGCAGCTTAGGCGCTTCCCAATCTGAAAAACTGTTTTTT. It encodes CASSLGASQSEKLFF.

A few counts support this clonotype. The rearrangement links TRBV12-3 or TRBV12-4 to TRBJ1-2; D is unclear. Trimming shortened V by 7 bases and J by 4 bases, and 19 bases separated the two germline ends. The CDR3 has 15 amino acids. CDR3 amino acids: CASIMGEGKSYGYTF. CDR3 sequence (DNA): TGTGCCAGCATTATGGGAGAGGGAAAAAGCTATGGCTACACCTTC.